The text below deals with one T cell receptor (beta chain). The data stem from a study of blood T cell repertoires in COVID-19. Study information: Acute and convalescent COVID-19 specimens originated in the United States, Italy and Spain. PBMCs, B-cell-depleted T cells, or T cells were the source of the cDNA or gDNA that made up the material.

Only in-frame clones appear in the TCRdb table, and some are missing; sequencing was by immunoSEQ multiplex PCR. The sample has about 200,000 clones, 84% seen once. Ages ranged from about 18 to 89 years, with residence in 24 US areas. A COVID-19 case had been met by exposed participants during the 2 weeks before study entry. This CDR3 has 14 residues. V was trimmed by 0 bases and J by 3 bases, leaving 8 bases between them. From germline, CDR1 is MGHRA and CDR2 YSYEKL. This sequence was found in a woman in her 30s who had been exposed to COVID-19. The rearrangement uses TRBV4-1 and TRBJ1-1, with unresolved D. The sequenced material came from PBMCs or T cells enriched from blood (not recorded which). Written as DNA, the CDR3 is TGCGCCAGCAGCCAAGAGCCTGCGGACACTGAAGCTTTCTTT. Its translation is CASSQEPADTEAFF.